This paragraph reports one T cell receptor beta chain. The time point here: baseline, week 1 (first vaccination visit). The treatment here: pre-vaccination baseline after standard-of-care therapy. The donors' diagnosis was new WHO grade 3 or 4 astrocytoma that was IDH1-mutant and ATRX-lost. The data were obtained in a study of a mutant IDH1 vaccine in newly diagnosed glioma. Study context: Of the patients given treatment, 62.5% were male and approximately 40% were female, and a mean age of about 44 years was recorded. Antecedent treatment encompassed radiotherapy, temozolomide, or their combination; the majority received both.

Sequencing was performed with immunoSEQ multiplex PCR; in TCRdb, only in-frame clones are kept and a portion is missing. The sample shows tens of thousands of clones, more than 65% of them seen only once. In germline, CDR1 is SGHRS, CDR2 YFSETQ. The CDR3 sequence is 14 residues long. V lost 5 bases and J lost 2; bases outside the gene matches: 5. The rearrangement links TRBV5-1 to TRBJ2-5; 8 bases fit TRBD1. The source was PBMCs, collected from a glioma patient treated with radiotherapy, temozolomide or both. The source is a man aged 50 to 59 with glioma. CDR3 coding DNA: TGCGCCAGCAGTTTTGGACAGGGACAAGAGACCCAGTACTTC. Translation gives CASSFGQGQETQYF.